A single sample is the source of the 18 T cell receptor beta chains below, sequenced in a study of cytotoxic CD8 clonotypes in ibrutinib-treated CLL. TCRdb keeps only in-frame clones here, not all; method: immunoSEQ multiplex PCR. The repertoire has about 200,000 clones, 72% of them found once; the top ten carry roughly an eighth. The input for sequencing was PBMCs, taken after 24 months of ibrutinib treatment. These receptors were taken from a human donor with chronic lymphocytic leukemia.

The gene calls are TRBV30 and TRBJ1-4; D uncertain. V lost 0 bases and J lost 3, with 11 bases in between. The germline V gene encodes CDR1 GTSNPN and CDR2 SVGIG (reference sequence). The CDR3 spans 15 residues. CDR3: CAWSVGSSANEKLFF. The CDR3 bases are TGTGCCTGGAGTGTCGGGAGCTCGGCTAATGAAAAACTGTTTTTT.

This CDR3 reads CASSNVRANTGELFF. CDR3 DNA sequence: TGTGCCAGTAGTAATGTCCGAGCGAACACCGGGGAGCTGTTTTTT. V usage is TRBV19 and J usage is TRBJ2-2, with D unclear. CDR3 size: 15 residues. Germline lookup yields CDR1 LNHDA and CDR2 SQIVND (reference sequence). Trimming removed 4 bases from V and 0 bases from J, with 9 bases in between.

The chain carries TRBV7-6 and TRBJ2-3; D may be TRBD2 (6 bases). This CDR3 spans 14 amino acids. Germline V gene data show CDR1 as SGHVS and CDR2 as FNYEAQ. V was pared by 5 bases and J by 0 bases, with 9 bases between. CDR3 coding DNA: TGTGCCAGCAGCCGGGAGATTAGCACAGATACGCAGTATTTT. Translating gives CASSREISTDTQYF.

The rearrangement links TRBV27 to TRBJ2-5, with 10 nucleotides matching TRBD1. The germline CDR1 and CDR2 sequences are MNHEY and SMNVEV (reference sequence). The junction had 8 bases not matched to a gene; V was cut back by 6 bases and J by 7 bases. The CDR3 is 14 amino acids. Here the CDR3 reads CASSRGTGVGTQYF. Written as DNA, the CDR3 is TGTGCCAGCAGCCGAGGGACAGGGGTGGGGACCCAGTACTTC.

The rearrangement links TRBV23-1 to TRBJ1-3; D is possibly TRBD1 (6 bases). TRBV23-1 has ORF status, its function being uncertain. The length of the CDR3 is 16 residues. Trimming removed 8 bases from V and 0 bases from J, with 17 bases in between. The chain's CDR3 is CASGTGFTSSGNTIYF. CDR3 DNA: TGCGCCAGCGGAACAGGGTTCACGAGCTCTGGAAACACCATATATTTT.

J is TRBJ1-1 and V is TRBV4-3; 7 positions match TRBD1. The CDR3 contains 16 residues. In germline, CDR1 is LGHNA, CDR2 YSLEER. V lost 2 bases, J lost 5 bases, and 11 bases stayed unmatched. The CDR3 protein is CASSQTPTGRPTEAFF. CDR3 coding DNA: TGCGCCAGCAGCCAAACCCCGACAGGGAGGCCGACTGAAGCTTTCTTT.

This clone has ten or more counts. For the CDR3, the DNA is TGCAGCGTGGGCAGAATGAACACTGAAGCTTTCTTT. This codes for CSVGRMNTEAFF. The V call is TRBV29-1, the J call TRBJ1-1, with D unclear. Germline lookup yields CDR1 SQVTM and CDR2 ANQGSEA. This CDR3 has 12 amino acids. V shed 6 bases and J shed 0 bases, with 8 bases lying between them.

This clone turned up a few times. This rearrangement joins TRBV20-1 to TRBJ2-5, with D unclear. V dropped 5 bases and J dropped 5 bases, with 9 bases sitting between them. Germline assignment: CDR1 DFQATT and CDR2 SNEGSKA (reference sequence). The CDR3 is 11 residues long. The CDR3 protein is CSASNYETQYF. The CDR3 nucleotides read TGCAGTGCTTCTAATTACGAGACCCAGTACTTC.

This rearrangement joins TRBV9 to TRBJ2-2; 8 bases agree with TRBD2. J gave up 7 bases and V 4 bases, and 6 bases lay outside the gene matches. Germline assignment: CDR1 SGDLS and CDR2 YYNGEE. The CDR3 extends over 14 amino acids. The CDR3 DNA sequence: TGTGCCAGCAGCCGAGCGGGAGCAGGCGGGGAGCTGTTTTTT. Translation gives CASSRAGAGGELFF.

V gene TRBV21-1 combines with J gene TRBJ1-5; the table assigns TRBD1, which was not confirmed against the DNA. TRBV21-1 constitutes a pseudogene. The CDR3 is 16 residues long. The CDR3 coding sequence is TGTGCCAGCAGCAAAGACCCGGACAGGGTTGGTCAGCCCCAGCATTTT. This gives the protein CASSKDPDRVGQPQHF.

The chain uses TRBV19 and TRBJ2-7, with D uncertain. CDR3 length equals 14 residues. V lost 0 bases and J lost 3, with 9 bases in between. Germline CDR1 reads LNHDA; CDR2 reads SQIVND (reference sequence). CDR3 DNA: TGTGCCAGTAGTATAGATTTCTCCCACTACGAGCAGTACTTC. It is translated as CASSIDFSHYEQYF.

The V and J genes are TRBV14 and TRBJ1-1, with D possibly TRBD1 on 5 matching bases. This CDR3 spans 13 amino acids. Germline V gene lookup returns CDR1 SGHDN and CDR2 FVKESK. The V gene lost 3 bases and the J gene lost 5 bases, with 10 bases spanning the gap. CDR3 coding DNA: TGTGCCAGCAGCCAGATGTGGGGGACTGAAGCTTTCTTT. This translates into CASSQMWGTEAFF.

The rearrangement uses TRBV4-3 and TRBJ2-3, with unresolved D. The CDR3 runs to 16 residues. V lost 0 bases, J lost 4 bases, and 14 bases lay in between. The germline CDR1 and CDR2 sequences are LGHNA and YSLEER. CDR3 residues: CASSQDNPTHPDTQYF. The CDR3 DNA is TGCGCCAGCAGCCAAGATAATCCCACCCATCCAGATACGCAGTATTTT.

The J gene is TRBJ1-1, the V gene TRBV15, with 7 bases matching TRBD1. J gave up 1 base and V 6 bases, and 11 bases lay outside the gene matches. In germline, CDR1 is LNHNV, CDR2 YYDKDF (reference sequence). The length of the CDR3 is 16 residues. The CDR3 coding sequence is TGTGCCACCAGTACCACAGGGGCCGGTGAGAACACTGAAGCTTTCTTT. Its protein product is CATSTTGAGENTEAFF.

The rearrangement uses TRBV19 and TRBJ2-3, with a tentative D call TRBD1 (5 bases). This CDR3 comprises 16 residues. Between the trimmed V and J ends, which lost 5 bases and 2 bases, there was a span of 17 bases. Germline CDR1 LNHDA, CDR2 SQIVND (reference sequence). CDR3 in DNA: TGTGCCAGTAGTTACTACAGGACGGCTTACACAGATACGCAGTATTTT. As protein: CASSYYRTAYTDTQYF. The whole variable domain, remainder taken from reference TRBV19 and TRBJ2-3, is DGGITQSPKYLFRKEGQNVTLSCEQNLNHDAMYWYRQDPGQGLRLIYYSQIVNDFQKGDIAEGYSVSREKKESFPLTVTSAQKNPTAFYLCASSYYRTAYTDTQYFGPGTRLTVL.

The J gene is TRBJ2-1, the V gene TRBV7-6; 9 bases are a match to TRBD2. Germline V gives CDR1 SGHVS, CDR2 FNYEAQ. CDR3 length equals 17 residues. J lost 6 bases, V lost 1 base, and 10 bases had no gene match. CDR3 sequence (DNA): TGTGCCAGCAGCTTAGTTGAGCGGGAGGAAGACGTCAATGAGCAGTTCTTC. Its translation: CASSLVEREEDVNEQFF.

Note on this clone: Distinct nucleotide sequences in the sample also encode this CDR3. The CDR3 spells CASSKEPGEANYGYTF. In DNA, the CDR3 is TGCGCCAGCAGCAAAGAACCGGGGGAAGCTAACTATGGCTACACCTTC. The chain carries TRBV5-1 and TRBJ1-2; a weak D match, TRBD1 (5 bases). Deletions cut 4 bases from V and 0 bases from J, with 16 bases between. The CDR3 loop spans 16 amino acids. Germline V gene data show CDR1 as SGHRS and CDR2 as YFSETQ.

CDR3 DNA: TGTGCCAGCAGCTCAAGTGACAGTGGTTATAGCAATCAGCCCCAGCATTTT. Translation: CASSSSDSGYSNQPQHF. The rearrangement uses TRBV7-8 and TRBJ1-5; D may be TRBD1 (5 bases). This CDR3 spans 17 amino acids. The germline gives CDR1 SGHVS, CDR2 FQNEAQ. V lost 4 bases, J lost 0 bases, and 16 bases lay in between.